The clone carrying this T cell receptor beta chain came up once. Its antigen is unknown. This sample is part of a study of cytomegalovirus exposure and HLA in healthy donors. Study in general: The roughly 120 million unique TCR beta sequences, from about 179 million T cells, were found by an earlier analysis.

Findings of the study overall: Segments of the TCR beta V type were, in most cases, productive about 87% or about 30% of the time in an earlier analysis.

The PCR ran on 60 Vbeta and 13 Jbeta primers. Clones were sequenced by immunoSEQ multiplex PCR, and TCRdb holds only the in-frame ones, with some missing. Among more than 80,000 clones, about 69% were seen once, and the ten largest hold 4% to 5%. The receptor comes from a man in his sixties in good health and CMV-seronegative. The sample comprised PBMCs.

The chain's CDR3 is CAWSVMGSSGNTIYF. The CDR3 DNA reads as TGTGCCTGGAGTGTAATGGGGAGCTCTGGAAACACCATATATTTT. V gene TRBV30 combines with J gene TRBJ1-3; D ambiguous. V was cut by 0 bases and J by 0 bases, with 9 bases left in between. Germline CDR1 GTSNPN, CDR2 SVGIG (reference sequence). The CDR3 sequence is 15 residues long. The entire variable domain, with the rest obtained from reference TRBV30 and TRBJ1-3, is as follows: SQTIHQWPATLVQPVGSPLSLECTVEGTSNPNLYWYRQAAGRGLQLLFYSVGIGQISSEVPQNLSASRPQDRQFILSSKKLLLSDSGFYLCAWSVMGSSGNTIYFGEGSWLTVV.